This T cell receptor (beta chain) was obtained from a study of T cell responses to AZD1222 COVID-19 vaccine. Findings of the study overall: Dominant CD4 TCR responses targeted spike regions 160-218 and 743-854. Seropositive AZD1222 recipients at baseline numbered only 5 to 7.

Points on this clone: Its antigen is unidentified.

Germline CDR1 LGHDT, CDR2 YNNKEL (reference sequence). The CDR3 spans 12 residues. Trimming removed 3 bases at V and 5 bases at J, with 7 bases between. Repertoires were generated with immunoSEQ multiplex PCR, while TCRdb's copy carries only in-frame clones and drops some. The profile covers approximately 110,000 clones, with 70% to 90% appearing a single time and less than 2.5% taken by the ten largest. Analysis merged second doses at about 4 or about 12 weeks. The source is an adult who received the AZD1222 COVID-19 vaccine. The V and J genes are TRBV3-1 (or the pseudogene TRBV3-2) and TRBJ1-1; no definite D call. The source material was peripheral blood, sampled 28 days after the second AZD1222 dose. The CDR3 coding sequence is TGTGCCAGCAGCCAGGGTGGAACTGAAGCTTTCTTT. Residues: CASSQGGTEAFF.